This T cell receptor beta chain was sequenced in a study of PD-1 blockade in classical Hodgkin lymphoma. The V end was cut by 2 bases, the J end by 4 bases, with 9 bases between. The CDR3 contains 13 residues. Per the germline V gene, CDR1 is GTSNPN and CDR2 is SVGIG (reference sequence). The sample's time point: cycle 4 day 1 (C4D1), after 5 to 7 weeks of nivolumab. Every single patient, without exception, relapsed after autologous stem cell transplantation, and brentuximab vedotin exposure varied. Patients' outcomes at their best amounted to complete response, partial response or progressive disease. Some clones are missing from TCRdb's copy, which holds only in-frame ones; the method was immunoSEQ multiplex PCR. This sample carries around 40,000 clones, 77% of them seen once, and the ten largest clones take 9.8%. This clone appeared a few times.

The material was peripheral blood mononuclear cells (PBMCs), obtained before the fourth cycle of nivolumab. The receptor comes from a human donor with classical Hodgkin lymphoma. The chain combines TRBV30 with TRBJ2-1, with D perhaps TRBD2 (5 bases). The CDR3 spells CAWSPRRYNEQFF. The CDR3 bases are TGTGCCTGGAGTCCCAGGAGGTACAATGAGCAGTTCTTC.